This TCR beta chain was documented in a study of shared clonotypes between healthy human individuals. Deep was the level used in running the assay. Generated by immunoSEQ multiplex PCR, the TCRdb table keeps only in-frame clones and is missing some. The sample includes about 2.2 million clones, around 93% of them seen just once. Study-wide results and limits: Larger estimated richness was generally seen in naive subsets than in memory subsets. When compared with the clonotypes that were shared by all four sorted-subset donors, the non-shared clonotypes turned out to have lower generation probabilities.

The germline V gene has CDR1 SGHKS and CDR2 YYEKEE (reference sequence). The CDR3 contains 13 residues. Unmatched junction bases numbered 2, after V lost 2 bases and J lost 7 bases. With regard to this clone: Its antigen is currently unknown.

Naive CD8 cells lacked CD45RO, underwent positive selection for CCR7 and left out terminally differentiated effector memory CD45RA+ cells. Material for sequencing was naive CD8+ T cells from PBMCs. The TCR originated in a man younger than 35 in good health. Some clones in this sample may be carry-over from other donors' samples. The rearrangement uses TRBV5-5 and TRBJ1-4; 7 bases match TRBD1. CDR3 residues: CASSLGTVEKLFF. CDR3 nucleotides: TGTGCCAGCAGCTTAGGGACAGTTGAAAAACTGTTTTTT.